Below, 19 T cell receptor beta chains from the same sample are listed, as sequenced in a study of cytomegalovirus exposure and HLA in healthy donors. Use of 60 Vbeta and 13 Jbeta primers characterized the PCR. Repertoires were generated with immunoSEQ multiplex PCR, while TCRdb's copy carries only in-frame clones and drops some. The profile shows around 120,000 clones, roughly 65% of them singletons. The sequencing input was PBMCs. Every receptor here comes from a man aged 35 to 55 in good health and CMV-seropositive.

This clone occurred a few times. The chain combines TRBV4-3 with TRBJ1-4; D might be TRBD1 (6 bases). The V gene's germline CDR1 is LGHNA and CDR2 YSLEER. The CDR3 loop spans 16 amino acids. V dropped 5 bases and J dropped 8 bases, with 21 bases sitting between them. CDR3 loop: CASSTSLWGRREKLFF. DNA for the CDR3: TGCGCCAGCAGCACGTCCCTATGGGGGCGACGGGAAAAACTGTTTTTT.

The chain couples TRBV14 to TRBJ2-1; 14 bases agree with TRBD2. The CDR3 extends over 16 amino acids. Germline loops: CDR1 SGHDN, CDR2 FVKESK. The V gene end was trimmed by 1 base and the J gene end by 12 bases; junction bases not matched to a gene: 8. For the CDR3, the DNA is TGTGCCAGCAGCCAAGCCGGGACTAGCGGGGGATCCGGGCAGTTCTTC. Its protein is CASSQAGTSGGSGQFF.

Details on this clone: An end of the junction differs from the germline gene, which may be a read error. Distinct nucleotide sequences in the sample also encode this CDR3. This chain links TRBV28 with TRBJ1-3, with 9 nucleotides matching TRBD1. The CDR3 has 14 amino acids. CDR1 and CDR2 from the germline V gene are MDHEN and SYDVKM. In nucleotides, the CDR3 is TGTGCCAGCAGGAAACAGGGGGCTGGAAACACTATATATTTT. Protein: CASRKQGAGNTIYF.

This clone was found a few times. The rearrangement links TRBV5-1 to TRBJ2-1, with a possible D match to TRBD2 (5 bases). Trimming removed 9 bases from V and 2 bases from J, with 18 bases in between. The CDR3 extends over 15 amino acids. CDR1 is SGHRS and CDR2 is YFSETQ in the germline V gene. CDR3 sequence: CATSGGWVPYNEQFF. The CDR3 DNA reads as TGCGCCACCTCTGGCGGGTGGGTGCCCTACAATGAGCAGTTCTTC.

CDR3 amino acids: CASSQDPTGAPSDTQYF. The CDR3 DNA follows: TGCGCCAGCAGCCAAGATCCAACGGGAGCACCTTCAGATACGCAGTATTTT. The chain uses TRBV4-3 and TRBJ2-3; possibly TRBD2 for D (6 bases). V shed 0 bases and J shed 4 bases, with 17 bases lying between them. Germline CDR1 is LGHNA and CDR2 is YSLEER. CDR3 size: 17 residues.

V gene TRBV7-8 combines with J gene TRBJ2-2; 10 bases line up with TRBD2. The germline gives CDR1 SGHVS, CDR2 FQNEAQ. V gave up 3 bases and J gave up 6 bases; unmatched junction bases: 7. This CDR3 is built from 16 residues. The CDR3 loop is CASSFPAGGAAGELFF. In nucleotides, the CDR3 is TGTGCCAGCAGCTTCCCAGCGGGGGGGGCTGCCGGGGAGCTGTTTTTT. The whole variable domain, remainder taken from reference TRBV7-8 and TRBJ2-2, is GAGVSQSPRYKVAKRGQDVALRCDPISGHVSLFWYQQALGQGPEFLTYFQNEAQLDKSGLPSDRFFAERPEGSVSTLKIQRTQQEDSAVYLCASSFPAGGAAGELFFGEGSRLTVL.

This chain joins TRBV6-6 and TRBJ1-1; TRBD1 agrees at 12 bases. Looked up from germline, CDR1 is MNHNY and CDR2 is SVGAGI (reference sequence). The J segment lost 4 bases and the V segment lost 5 bases, leaving 8 bases of the junction unmatched. This CDR3 is built from 16 residues. CDR3 DNA sequence: TGTGCCAGCAGTACCGCCGGGACAGGGGGCCTCACTGAAGCTTTCTTT. It translates to CASSTAGTGGLTEAFF.

The chain combines TRBV19 with TRBJ2-2, with 11 bases identical to TRBD1. CDR1 and CDR2 (germline): LNHDA, SQIVND (reference sequence). The trim removed 4 bases at V and 6 bases at J, leaving 7 bases unmatched. The CDR3 covers 16 residues. In DNA form, the CDR3 reads TGTGCCAGTAGTAGGGACAGGGGGAGAGTGCCCGGGGAGCTGTTTTTT. Translated, it gives CASSRDRGRVPGELFF.

The V and J genes are TRBV7-9 and TRBJ2-1; D is possibly TRBD1 (6 bases). Germline CDR1 reads SEHNR; CDR2 reads FQNEAQ (reference sequence). V was cut by 0 bases and J by 9 bases, with 6 bases left in between. CDR3 length: 12 residues. The CDR3 loop reads CASSLAGAEQFF. The CDR3 DNA follows: TGTGCCAGCAGCTTAGCGGGGGCTGAGCAGTTCTTC.

The V and J genes are TRBV19 and TRBJ1-1; the D gene is possibly TRBD1 (5 bases). There are 15 residues in the CDR3. Germline CDR1 is LNHDA and CDR2 is SQIVND (reference sequence). V was clipped by 7 bases and J by 0 bases, with 15 bases between them. The CDR3 loop reads CASIPTDRLNTEAFF. Here the CDR3 DNA reads TGTGCCAGTATCCCCACAGACAGATTGAACACTGAAGCTTTCTTT.

This clone was counted between two and nine times. The chain employs TRBV29-1 and TRBJ1-5; D might be TRBD1 (6 bases). Germline V gene sequence: CDR1 SQVTM, CDR2 ANQGSEA. The CDR3 sequence is 13 residues long. Trimming shortened V by 6 bases and J by 3 bases, and 12 bases separated the two germline ends. The CDR3 spells CSVQWDINQPQHF. The CDR3 DNA reads TGCAGCGTCCAGTGGGACATCAATCAGCCCCAGCATTTT.

This chain links TRBV30 with TRBJ2-7; 7 bases align to TRBD1. In germline, CDR1 is GTSNPN, CDR2 SVGIG (reference sequence). CDR3 length: 12 residues. Unmatched junction bases numbered 2, after V lost 3 bases and J lost 3 bases. Here the CDR3 DNA reads TGTGCCTGGAGCCGACAGGGCTACGAGCAGTACTTC. As protein: CAWSRQGYEQYF.

In its sample, this clone was seen a few times. This rearrangement joins TRBV29-1 to TRBJ2-1; D unclear. Germline-derived CDR1 and CDR2 are SQVTM and ANQGSEA. The CDR3 loop spans 11 amino acids. The germline V and J ends were trimmed by 4 bases and 5 bases, with 6 bases remaining between them. This chain's CDR3 is CSVARNNEQFF. CDR3 nucleotide sequence: TGCAGCGTTGCCAGAAACAATGAGCAGTTCTTC.

The chain uses TRBV6-5 and TRBJ1-2; D might be TRBD1 (5 bases). The CDR3 length is 14 residues. CDR1 is MNHEY, CDR2 SVGAGI, per germline. The ends were cut back, 7 bases at V and 7 bases at J, with 19 bases in the middle. This chain's CDR3 is CASITKLGGTGYTF. In DNA, the CDR3 is TGTGCCAGCATCACCAAACTGGGGGGTACTGGCTACACCTTC.

The J gene is TRBJ1-1, the V gene TRBV18; D is uncertain. This CDR3 is built from 13 residues. Germline loops: CDR1 KGHSH, CDR2 LQKENI. Trimming removed 3 bases from V and 3 bases from J, with 8 bases in between. The CDR3 region is CASSPPQHTEAFF. CDR3 DNA: TGTGCCAGCTCACCTCCACAGCACACTGAAGCTTTCTTT.

The chain is built from TRBV6-5 and TRBJ1-1; D is unclear. The V gene lost 4 bases and the J gene lost 5 bases, with 14 bases spanning the gap. The germline V gene has CDR1 MNHEY and CDR2 SVGAGI. The CDR3 covers 14 residues. The CDR3 is CASSLTSGSTEAFF. The CDR3 coding sequence is TGTGCCAGCAGTTTGACGTCGGGGAGTACTGAAGCTTTCTTT.

This clone was found a few times. This sequence joins TRBV7-8 and TRBJ1-4; no clear D. Trimming left V 10 bases short and J 3 bases short, with 18 bases between. Looked up from germline, CDR1 is SGHVS and CDR2 is FQNEAQ. This CDR3 contains 15 residues. The CDR3 reads CATTPGRIANEKLFF. CDR3 sequence (DNA): TGTGCCACTACCCCCGGGAGAATAGCTAATGAAAAACTGTTTTTT. The complete variable domain, with remaining parts taken from reference TRBV7-8 and TRBJ1-4, reads GAGVSQSPRYKVAKRGQDVALRCDPISGHVSLFWYQQALGQGPEFLTYFQNEAQLDKSGLPSDRFFAERPEGSVSTLKIQRTQQEDSAVYLCATTPGRIANEKLFFGSGTQLSVL.

This clone was picked up one time. The chain uses TRBV7-3 and TRBJ1-5, with D perhaps matching TRBD1 (5 bases). This CDR3 has 17 amino acids. V gave up 1 base and J gave up 4 bases, with 17 bases separating them. The germline V gene has CDR1 SGHTA and CDR2 FQGTGA. CDR3 DNA sequence: TGTGCCAGCAGCTTAAGGCGTGAATCCAGACAGAATCAGCCCCAGCATTTT. Amino acid sequence: CASSLRRESRQNQPQHF.

The chain recombines TRBV5-1 with TRBJ2-7; 8 bases line up with TRBD1. V shed 4 bases and J 2 bases; nucleotides not matched to a gene: 8. The CDR3 covers 15 residues. Germline V gene data show CDR1 as SGHRS and CDR2 as YFSETQ. CDR3 DNA: TGCGCCAGCAGCCCCCTGACAGGGGCCACCTACGAGCAGTACTTC. As protein: CASSPLTGATYEQYF.